Following are 6 T cell receptor beta chains from one sample sequenced in a study of blood T cell repertoires in COVID-19. Using immunoSEQ multiplex PCR, the repertoire was profiled, and TCRdb retains in-frame clones only, with some absent. The sample lists under 90,000 clones; around nine tenths were seen once. Sample: peripheral blood. The receptors originated from a man aged 60-69 years with acute or convalescent COVID-19.

The rearrangement links TRBV19 to TRBJ2-1; 7 nucleotides agree with TRBD1. V was pared by 4 bases and J by 3 bases, with 6 bases of the junction left unmatched. CDR1 is LNHDA, CDR2 SQIVND, per germline (reference sequence). This CDR3 has 15 residues. This CDR3 reads CASSKAGTVYNEQFF. For the CDR3, the DNA is TGTGCCAGTAGTAAAGCCGGGACAGTCTACAATGAGCAGTTCTTC.

This chain connects TRBV7-2 to TRBJ2-1; 8 bases map to TRBD2. Trimming removed 5 bases from V and 9 bases from J; junction bases left unmatched: 12. Germline assignment: CDR1 SGHTA and CDR2 FQGNSA. CDR3 length: 15 amino acids. The CDR3 sequence is CASSPQRTSLGEQFF. CDR3 in DNA: TGTGCCAGCAGCCCCCAAAGGACTAGCCTAGGTGAGCAGTTCTTC.

The chain combines TRBV15 with TRBJ1-1; D perhaps matches TRBD1 (6 bases). The germline CDR1 and CDR2 sequences are LNHNV and YYDKDF (reference sequence). V was pared by 5 bases and J by 4 bases, with 17 bases between. The CDR3 consists of 15 residues. CDR3 coding DNA: TGTGCCACCAGCCAAAACCAGGGGTCAGGCACTGAAGCTTTCTTT. The encoded protein is CATSQNQGSGTEAFF.

V is TRBV25-1 and J is TRBJ1-4, with a tentative D call TRBD1 (6 bases). Germline CDR1 MGHDK, CDR2 SYGVNS. The V gene lost 6 bases and the J gene lost 0 bases, with 14 bases spanning the gap. The CDR3 spans 16 residues. CDR3 sequence: CASSPGQYATNEKLFF. In DNA, the CDR3 is TGTGCCAGCAGCCCCGGACAGTATGCAACTAATGAAAAACTGTTTTTT.

The CDR3 region is CASSVRDYSSYNEQFF. In nucleotides, the CDR3 is TGTGCCAGCAGCGTCCGGGACTACAGCTCCTACAATGAGCAGTTCTTC. This chain uses TRBV9 with TRBJ2-1; 7 nucleotides match TRBD2. From germline, CDR1 is SGDLS and CDR2 YYNGEE. The CDR3 contains 16 residues. With V trimmed by 2 bases and J by 0 bases, 5 bases remained unmatched.

The genes are TRBV12-5 and TRBJ1-5, with 11 positions matching TRBD1. CDR3 length: 12 amino acids. CDR1 LGHNT and CDR2 FRNRAP come from the germline V gene. Trimming at V came to 4 bases and at J to 12 bases, leaving 2 bases not matched to a gene. DNA of the CDR3: TGTGCTAGTGGTTCCGGGACAGGGGGCCAGCATTTT. Encoded protein: CASGSGTGGQHF.